Presented here are 9 T cell receptor beta chains from one specimen sequenced in a study of blood T cell repertoires in COVID-19. Profiling relied on immunoSEQ multiplex PCR, and the TCRdb table lists in-frame clones only, not all of them. The sample consists of 99,000 or so clones, roughly 80% of them appearing once. Sample: peripheral blood. These receptors were collected from a man in his 60s with acute or convalescent COVID-19.

The rearrangement links TRBV6-4 to TRBJ2-5, with 8 bases aligning to TRBD1. Unmatched junction bases numbered 8, after V lost 3 bases and J lost 5 bases. CDR3 size: 15 residues. Per the germline V gene, CDR1 is MRHNA and CDR2 is SNTAGT. The CDR3 coding sequence is TGTGCCAGCAGTGAAGTGGCAGGGGGCACGGAGACCCAGTACTTC. Its protein is CASSEVAGGTETQYF.

The chain links TRBV3-1 (or the pseudogene TRBV3-2) to TRBJ1-1, with 7 bases matching TRBD1. With 4 bases clipped from V and 3 bases from J, the junction kept 8 bases outside the gene matches. CDR1 LGHDT and CDR2 YNNKEL come from the germline V gene (reference sequence). There are 15 residues in the CDR3. Written as DNA, the CDR3 is TGTGCCAGCAGCCTCTTCGACAGGGCAGACACTGAAGCTTTCTTT. Translation gives CASSLFDRADTEAFF.

The chain recombines TRBV27 with TRBJ1-6; D is perhaps TRBD1 (6 bases). V dropped 3 bases and J dropped 7 bases, with 16 bases sitting between them. Per germline, CDR1 MNHEY and CDR2 SMNVEV (reference sequence). The CDR3 has 16 residues. The CDR3 DNA reads TGTGCCAGCAGTTTCCGGGGGGGGGCAAACAATTCACCCCTCCACTTT. It encodes CASSFRGGANNSPLHF.

The rearrangement links TRBV27 to TRBJ1-1; weak D call: TRBD1 (5 bases). CDR1 MNHEY and CDR2 SMNVEV come from the germline V gene (reference sequence). Trimming removed 4 bases at V and 3 bases at J, with 15 bases between. The length of the CDR3 is 15 residues. CDR3 in DNA: TGTGCCAGCAGTTCACTACAGGCAGGGTACACTGAAGCTTTCTTT. This translates into CASSSLQAGYTEAFF.

The CDR3 DNA sequence: TGCGCCAGCAGCCAAGAGCCGGGACTTAGCTACAATGAGCAGTTCTTC. Amino acids: CASSQEPGLSYNEQFF. The chain combines TRBV4-3 with TRBJ2-1, with a weak D call TRBD2 (6 bases). Germline assignment: CDR1 LGHNA and CDR2 YSLEER. With 0 bases removed from V and 3 bases from J, the gap between germline ends came to 12 bases. The CDR3 spans 16 residues.

The chain recombines TRBV5-1 with TRBJ2-5, with 12 bases lining up with TRBD2. CDR1 SGHRS and CDR2 YFSETQ come from the germline V gene. V trimming: 2 bases; J trimming: 2 bases; junction bases outside the gene matches: 1. The CDR3 is 15 amino acids. The CDR3 region is CASSLGLAGQETQYF. In DNA form, the CDR3 reads TGCGCCAGCAGCTTAGGACTAGCGGGGCAAGAGACCCAGTACTTC.

V usage is TRBV24-1 and J usage is TRBJ2-1; 7 nucleotides agree with TRBD2. The CDR3 is 17 amino acids. Trimming took 2 bases from V and 9 from J; bases not matched to a gene: 15. Germline CDR1 is KGHDR and CDR2 is SFDVKD. The DNA of the CDR3 is TGTGCCACCAGTGATTCGCCTAGCGGAAGGGCCGGTCCTGAGCAGTTCTTC. It is translated as CATSDSPSGRAGPEQFF.

V and J are TRBV7-9 and TRBJ2-3, with D possibly TRBD2 on 6 matching bases. The germline V gene has CDR1 SEHNR and CDR2 FQNEAQ (reference sequence). CDR3 length: 16 amino acids. V lost 1 base and J 0 bases, leaving 11 bases between the germline ends. Here the CDR3 reads CASSLEGRGSTDTQYF. Here the CDR3 DNA reads TGTGCCAGCAGCTTAGAAGGGCGGGGAAGCACAGATACGCAGTATTTT.

This chain joins TRBV24-1 and TRBJ2-1; D is unclear. V dropped 4 bases and J dropped 4 bases, with 4 bases sitting between them. Looked up from germline, CDR1 is KGHDR and CDR2 is SFDVKD. The CDR3 spans 12 residues. The CDR3 sequence: CATSDPYNEQFF. In DNA form, the CDR3 reads TGTGCCACCAGTGACCCATACAATGAGCAGTTCTTC.